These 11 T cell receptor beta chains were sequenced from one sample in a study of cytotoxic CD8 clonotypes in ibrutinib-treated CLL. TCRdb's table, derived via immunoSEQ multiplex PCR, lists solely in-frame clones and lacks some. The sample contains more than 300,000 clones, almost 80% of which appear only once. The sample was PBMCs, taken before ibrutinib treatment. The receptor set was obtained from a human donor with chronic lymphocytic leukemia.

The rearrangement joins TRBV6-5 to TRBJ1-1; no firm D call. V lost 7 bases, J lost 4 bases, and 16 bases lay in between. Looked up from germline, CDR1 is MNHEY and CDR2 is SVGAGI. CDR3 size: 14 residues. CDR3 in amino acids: CASITSRDGTEAFF. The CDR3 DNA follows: TGTGCCAGCATCACCAGTAGGGATGGCACTGAAGCTTTCTTT.

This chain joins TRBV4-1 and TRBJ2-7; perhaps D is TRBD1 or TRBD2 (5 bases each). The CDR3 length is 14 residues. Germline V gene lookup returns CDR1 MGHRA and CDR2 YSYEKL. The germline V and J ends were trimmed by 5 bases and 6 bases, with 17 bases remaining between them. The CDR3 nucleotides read TGCGCCAGCAGCGCCGGTCCTCGGGGCTCCGAGCAGTACTTC. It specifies CASSAGPRGSEQYF.

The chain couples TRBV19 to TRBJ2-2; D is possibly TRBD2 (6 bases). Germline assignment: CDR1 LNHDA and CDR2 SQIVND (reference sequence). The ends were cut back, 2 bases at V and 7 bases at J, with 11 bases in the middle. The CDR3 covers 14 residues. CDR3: CASSITGAGGELFF. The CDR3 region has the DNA TGTGCCAGTAGTATAACGGGAGCTGGCGGGGAGCTGTTTTTT.

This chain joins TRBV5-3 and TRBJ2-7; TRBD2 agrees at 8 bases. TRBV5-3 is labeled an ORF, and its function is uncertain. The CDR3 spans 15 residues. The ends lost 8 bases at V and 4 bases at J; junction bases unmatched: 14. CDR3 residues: CASSPGASGLYEQYF. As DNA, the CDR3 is TGTGCCAGCAGCCCCGGCGCTAGCGGGCTTTACGAGCAGTACTTC.

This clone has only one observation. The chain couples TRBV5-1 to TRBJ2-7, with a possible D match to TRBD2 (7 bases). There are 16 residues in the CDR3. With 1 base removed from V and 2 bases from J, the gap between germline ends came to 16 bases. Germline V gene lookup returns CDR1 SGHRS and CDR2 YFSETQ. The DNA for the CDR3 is TGCGCCAGCAGCTTGTTTGGTGGCGGGGGCACCTACGAGCAGTACTTC. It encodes CASSLFGGGGTYEQYF.

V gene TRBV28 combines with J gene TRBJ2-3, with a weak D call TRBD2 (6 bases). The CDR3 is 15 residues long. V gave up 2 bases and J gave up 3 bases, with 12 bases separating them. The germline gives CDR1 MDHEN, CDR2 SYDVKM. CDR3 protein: CASSLGGMKTDTQYF. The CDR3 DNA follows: TGTGCCAGCAGTTTAGGGGGGATGAAGACAGATACGCAGTATTTT.

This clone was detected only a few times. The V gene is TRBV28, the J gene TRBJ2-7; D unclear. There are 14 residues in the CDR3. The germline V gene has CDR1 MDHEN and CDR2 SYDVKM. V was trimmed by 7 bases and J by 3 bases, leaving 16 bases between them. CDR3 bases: TGTGCCAGCACCTTCGCCGCTAGGTACTACGAGCAGTACTTC. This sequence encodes CASTFAARYYEQYF.

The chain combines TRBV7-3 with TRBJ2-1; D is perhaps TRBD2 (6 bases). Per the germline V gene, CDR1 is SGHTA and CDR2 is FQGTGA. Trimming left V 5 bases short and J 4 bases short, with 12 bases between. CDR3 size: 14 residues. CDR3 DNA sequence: TGTGCCAGCAGCACGGGACTCCCGTACAATGAGCAGTTCTTC. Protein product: CASSTGLPYNEQFF.

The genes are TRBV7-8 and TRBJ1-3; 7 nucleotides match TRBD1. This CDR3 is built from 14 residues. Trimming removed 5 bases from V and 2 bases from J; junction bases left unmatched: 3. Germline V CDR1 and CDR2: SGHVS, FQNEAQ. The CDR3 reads CASSQTGPGNTIYF. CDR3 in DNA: TGTGCCAGCAGCCAGACAGGGCCTGGAAACACCATATATTTT.

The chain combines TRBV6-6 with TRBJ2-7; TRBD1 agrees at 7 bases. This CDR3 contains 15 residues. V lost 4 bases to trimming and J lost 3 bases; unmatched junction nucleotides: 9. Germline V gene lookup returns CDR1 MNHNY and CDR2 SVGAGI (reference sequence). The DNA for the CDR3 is TGTGCCAGCAGTTCCAAACCGGGACAGAGCTACGAGCAGTACTTC. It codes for CASSSKPGQSYEQYF.

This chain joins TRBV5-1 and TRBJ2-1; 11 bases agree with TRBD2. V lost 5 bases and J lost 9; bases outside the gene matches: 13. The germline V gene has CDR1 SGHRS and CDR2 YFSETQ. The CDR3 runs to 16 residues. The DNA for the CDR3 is TGCGCCAGCAGGATAGGGACTAGCGGAGTATTCAGTGAGCAGTTCTTC. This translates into CASRIGTSGVFSEQFF.